This T cell receptor beta chain was observed in a study of cytomegalovirus exposure and HLA in healthy donors. Study background: Genotyping showed less than 85% of approximately 430 donors falling in the Caucasian-associated ancestry cluster. Study results and caveats: TCR beta chains associated with HLA were, in a later analysis, more clonally expanded than equally common others. 87-base-pair reads could not separate some V segments, including TRBV6-2 and TRBV6-3.

V dropped 4 bases and J dropped 5; count of bases not matched to a gene: 9. The germline V gene encodes CDR1 SGHTA and CDR2 FQGNSA. The CDR3 spans 15 residues. Primers included in the PCR were 60 Vbeta and 13 Jbeta primers. Produced via immunoSEQ multiplex PCR; TCRdb's table is partial and in-frame only. The sample includes approximately 110,000 clones, about 78% of them seen just once. On this clone: The antigen remains unidentified.

Sequences were obtained from PBMCs. V and J are TRBV7-2 and TRBJ2-7, with TRBD1 matching over 9 bases. The sequence was obtained from a woman between 35 and 50 years old in good health and CMV-seropositive. The chain's CDR3 is CASSSGQGTIHEQYF. The CDR3 coding sequence is TGTGCCAGCAGCTCGGGACAGGGTACAATCCACGAGCAGTACTTC.